These 15 T cell receptor beta chains share one sample of origin, sequenced in a study of early T cells in non-severe SARS-CoV-2 infection. TCRdb passed the 5' RACE reads through MiXCR, listing each CDR3 protein once. The data contain around 61,000 distinct CDR3 sequences, 10% of them seen just once; the ten biggest clones take up 5.5% to 7.5%. The sample was whole blood. The receptors originated from an adult who was a healthcare worker with PCR-confirmed SARS-CoV-2 infection or an uninfected control (not recorded which).

This clonotype was seen more than once but under ten times. V gene TRBV12-3 or TRBV12-4 combines with J gene TRBJ2-1; D is unclear. The CDR3 is 13 amino acids. The ends were cut back, 6 bases at V and 4 bases at J, with 10 bases in the middle. The CDR3 is CASRSSNYNEQFF. Written as DNA, the CDR3 is TGTGCCAGCAGATCGTCCAATTACAATGAGCAGTTCTTC.

This clonotype was counted only a few times. This chain connects TRBV7-3 to TRBJ2-3, with 8 positions matching TRBD1. This CDR3 has 15 residues. Germline V lookup: CDR1 SGHTA, CDR2 FQGTGA. Losses at the gene ends were 2 bases for V and 4 bases for J; bases not matched to a gene: 5. Here the CDR3 reads CASSLQGASSDTQYF. Here the CDR3 DNA reads TGTGCCAGCAGCTTACAGGGGGCGAGCTCAGATACGCAGTATTTT.

The chain is built from TRBV18 and TRBJ2-1; D perhaps matches TRBD1 (6 bases). The CDR3 is 13 residues long. Trimming removed 8 bases from V and 4 bases from J, with 12 bases in between. Germline CDR1 is KGHSH and CDR2 is LQKENI. The DNA for the CDR3 is TGTGCCAGCGCCTCTCAGGGGTACAATGAGCAGTTCTTC. It is translated as CASASQGYNEQFF.

V and J are TRBV19 and TRBJ2-7; D not certain. The CDR3 has 14 amino acids. CDR1 is LNHDA and CDR2 is SQIVND in the germline V gene (reference sequence). V was cut by 6 bases and J by 2 bases, with 14 bases left in between. The CDR3 DNA sequence: TGTGCCAGTAGGCCTCCTATAATCGCCTACGAGCAGTACTTC. This encodes CASRPPIIAYEQYF.

A few counts support this clonotype. J is TRBJ2-7 and V is TRBV18, with D perhaps being TRBD1 or TRBD2 (5 bases each). The ends were cut back, 6 bases at V and 2 bases at J, with 14 bases in the middle. CDR1 is KGHSH and CDR2 is LQKENI in the germline V gene. The CDR3 contains 14 residues. The CDR3 protein is CASSTGTPPYEQYF. CDR3 DNA: TGTGCCAGCTCTACCGGGACGCCTCCCTACGAGCAGTACTTC.

This clonotype was found a few times. The rearrangement uses TRBV6-6 and TRBJ2-5, with 7 nucleotides matching TRBD2. CDR3 length: 13 amino acids. Germline CDR1 and CDR2: MNHNY and SVGAGI (reference sequence). The trim removed 6 bases at V and 2 bases at J, leaving 3 bases unmatched. The CDR3 is CASRSSGQETQYF. The CDR3 nucleotides are TGTGCCAGCAGATCTAGCGGACAAGAGACCCAGTACTTC.

This clonotype was seen many times. V gene TRBV15 combines with J gene TRBJ2-1; the match to TRBD2 covers 11 bases. The CDR3 contains 18 residues. V dropped 5 bases and J dropped 0; count of bases not matched to a gene: 9. Germline loops: CDR1 LNHNV, CDR2 YYDKDF (reference sequence). Here the CDR3 reads CATSGPGTSGRSYNEQFF. The CDR3 region has the DNA TGTGCCACCAGCGGACCCGGGACTAGCGGTCGCTCCTACAATGAGCAGTTCTTC.

In this sample, this clonotype turned up many times. The V and J genes are TRBV7-9 and TRBJ2-2; no clear D. V lost 2 bases and J lost 13, with 8 bases in between. The length of the CDR3 is 11 residues. Germline lookup yields CDR1 SEHNR and CDR2 FQNEAQ (reference sequence). The CDR3 coding sequence is TGTGCCAGCAGCTTACAGATGTTGCTGTTTTTT. This gives the protein CASSLQMLLFF.

Only a few counts were recorded for this clonotype. The genes are TRBV7-9 and TRBJ2-7; TRBD2 aligns across 15 bases. Germline values: CDR1 SEHNR, CDR2 FQNEAQ (reference sequence). V lost 1 base, J lost 2 bases, and 9 bases stayed unmatched. The CDR3 is made up of 19 amino acids. In nucleotides, the CDR3 is TGTGCCAGCAGCTTAGACGGACTAGCGGGAGGGCCGGGAACCTACGAGCAGTACTTC. It codes for CASSLDGLAGGPGTYEQYF.

There are a few counts of this clonotype. V is TRBV20-1 and J is TRBJ1-1, with D unclear. Germline CDR1 is DFQATT and CDR2 is SNEGSKA (reference sequence). Trimming left V 3 bases short and J 4 bases short, with 12 bases between. The CDR3 is made up of 13 amino acids. The DNA for the CDR3 is TGCAGTGCTAGTAACAGTCTGGGCACTGAAGCTTTCTTT. Translating it yields CSASNSLGTEAFF.

This clonotype showed up many times. The chain uses TRBV5-5 and TRBJ2-7; D remains unclear. Between the trimmed V and J ends, which lost 2 bases and 7 bases, there was a span of 16 bases. This CDR3 is built from 14 residues. The germline CDR1 and CDR2 sequences are SGHKS and YYEKEE (reference sequence). As DNA, the CDR3 is TGTGCCAGCAGCTTACATAATGTGGTAGTGGAGCAGTACTTC. Its protein is CASSLHNVVVEQYF.

This clonotype was recorded at least ten times. The rearrangement joins TRBV10-2 to TRBJ2-1, with 8 bases lining up with TRBD2. The CDR3 sequence is 13 residues long. From germline, CDR1 is WSHSY and CDR2 SAAADI. With V trimmed by 4 bases and J by 9 bases, 5 bases remained unmatched. The CDR3 region is CASSVPAGAEQFF. DNA for the CDR3: TGCGCCAGCAGTGTTCCAGCGGGAGCTGAGCAGTTCTTC.

This chain connects TRBV29-1 to TRBJ2-1; unclear D gene. CDR1 SQVTM and CDR2 ANQGSEA come from the germline V gene. The V end lost 4 bases, the J end lost 6 bases, and 10 bases lay between the germline ends. CDR3 length: 12 amino acids. The CDR3 nucleotides read TGCAGCGTTGTCTGGCTCTCCAATGAGCAGTTCTTC. Encoded protein: CSVVWLSNEQFF.

In its sample, this clonotype was seen a few times. The rearrangement uses TRBV6-1 and TRBJ2-7; D might be TRBD1 (5 bases). The CDR3 spans 15 residues. The V and J ends lost 1 base and 5 bases respectively, with 15 bases between them. Germline values: CDR1 MNHNS, CDR2 SASEGT. Here the CDR3 reads CASSEGPGSSHEQYF. CDR3 coding DNA: TGTGCCAGCAGTGAAGGTCCAGGGTCATCCCACGAGCAGTACTTC.

The sample holds many counts of this clonotype. The gene calls are TRBV12-3 or TRBV12-4 and TRBJ1-6, with 9 bases fitting TRBD1. The CDR3 is 16 residues long. J gave up 6 bases and V 7 bases, and 10 bases lay outside the gene matches. CDR3 loop: CASTSRDRAPNSPLHF. The CDR3, as DNA: TGTGCCAGCACCTCCAGGGACAGGGCCCCTAATTCACCCCTCCACTTT.